Listed below are T cell receptor beta chains from one sample, sequenced in a study of early T cells in non-severe SARS-CoV-2 infection. TCRdb fed the 5' RACE reads into MiXCR, producing one record per CDR3 protein. The sample lists 55,000 to 80,000 distinct CDR3 sequences; roughly 12% were seen once. The specimen sequenced was whole blood. The receptor source for this set is an adult who was a healthcare worker with PCR-confirmed SARS-CoV-2 infection or an uninfected control (not recorded which). Each CDR3 is given with its conserved first and last residue. D genes are given only for firm matches. Clone size appears in some rows only: once, few, many, or a class for an expanded clone.

j_call	v_call	clone_size	d_call	cdr3_aa	cdr3_nt
TRBJ1-1	TRBV5-4	many	NA	CASSLGGGMNTEAFF	TGTGCCAGCAGCTTGGGCGGGGGGATGAACACTGAAGCTTTCTTT
TRBJ1-1	TRBV7-8	NA	NA	CASSLVRQGTVFF	TGTGCCAGCAGCTTAGTTAGGCAGGGTACGGTTTTCTTT
TRBJ2-3	TRBV7-3	NA	NA	CASSRRGISTDTQYF	TGTGCCAGCAGCCGTAGAGGAATTAGCACAGATACGCAGTATTTT
TRBJ2-1	TRBV20-1	NA	TRBD2	CSARDRPAGGIRSYNEQFF	TGCAGTGCTAGAGACCGTCCGGCGGGAGGGATTAGATCCTACAATGAGCAGTTCTTC
TRBJ2-1	TRBV6-2/TRBV6-3	few	TRBD1	CASSSDPGTGNNEQFF	TGTGCCAGCAGTTCCGATCCCGGGACAGGGAACAATGAGCAGTTCTTC
TRBJ2-7	TRBV7-2	many	NA	CASSLGMGTDEQYF	TGTGCCAGCAGCTTAGGCATGGGCACGGACGAGCAGTACTTC
TRBJ2-7	TRBV5-1	many	NA	CASRSGSLGEQYF	TGCGCCAGCCGCTCCGGGTCCTTGGGGGAGCAGTACTTC
TRBJ2-3	TRBV7-7	many	TRBD2	CASSLGASGGSTDTQYF	TGTGCCAGCAGCTTAGGGGCTAGCGGGGGGTCCACAGATACGCAGTATTTT
TRBJ1-1	TRBV6-2/TRBV6-3	many	NA	CASSYSAERVAFF	TGTGCCAGCAGTTACTCGGCGGAACGGGTAGCTTTCTTT
TRBJ2-5	TRBV9	NA	TRBD1	CASSVDPPGGISETQYF	TGTGCCAGCAGCGTAGATCCCCCAGGGGGCATATCGGAGACCCAGTACTTC
TRBJ2-1	TRBV6-2/TRBV6-3	NA	TRBD2	CASSGLAHEQFF	TGTGCCAGCAGTGGACTAGCCCATGAGCAGTTCTTC
TRBJ2-2	TRBV7-9	NA	NA	CASSFSYTGELFF	TGTGCCAGCAGCTTCAGTTACACCGGGGAGCTGTTTTTT
TRBJ1-1	TRBV7-2	many	TRBD1	CASSLGQVMNTEAFF	TGTGCCAGCAGCTTGGGACAGGTCATGAACACTGAAGCTTTCTTT
TRBJ2-3	TRBV12-3/TRBV12-4	NA	NA	CASSFRRSTDTQYF	TGTGCCAGCAGTTTTCGACGGAGCACAGATACGCAGTATTTT
TRBJ2-4	TRBV7-8	NA	NA	CASSSISGVAKNIQYF	TGTGCCAGCAGCTCGATCTCCGGAGTAGCCAAAAACATTCAGTACTTC
TRBJ2-3	TRBV29-1	many	TRBD1	CSVAAGGGKDTQYF	TGCAGCGTCGCCGCAGGGGGCGGGAAAGATACGCAGTATTTT
TRBJ2-3	TRBV7-2	few	TRBD2	CASSLTGGEDTQYF	TGTGCCAGCAGCTTAACGGGAGGTGAGGATACGCAGTATTTT
TRBJ2-1	TRBV12-3/TRBV12-4	few	NA	CASSPPRGYSYNEQFF	TGTGCCAGCAGTCCCCCCCGCGGGTACTCCTACAATGAGCAGTTCTTC
TRBJ2-1	TRBV28	many	NA	CASSPMGLGHNEQFF	TGTGCCAGCAGTCCAATGGGTCTAGGACACAATGAGCAGTTCTTC
TRBJ2-2	TRBV18	NA	NA	CASSRRMQGANTGELFF	TGTGCCAGCTCACGACGAATGCAGGGCGCGAACACCGGGGAGCTGTTTTTT
TRBJ2-3	TRBV3-1	few	NA	CASSQAVSVVDTQYF	TGTGCCAGCAGCCAAGCAGTCTCTGTTGTAGATACGCAGTATTTT
TRBJ1-5	TRBV18	many	NA	CASSPGFVQGNQPQHF	TGTGCCAGCTCACCAGGTTTTGTCCAGGGAAACCAGCCCCAGCATTTT
TRBJ2-5	TRBV11-2	many	TRBD1	CASSRDRPEETQYF	TGTGCCAGCAGCAGGGACAGGCCTGAAGAGACCCAGTACTTC
TRBJ2-7	TRBV3-1	NA	TRBD1	CASSHPGQSYEQYF	TGTGCCAGCAGCCACCCGGGACAGTCCTACGAGCAGTACTTC
TRBJ2-5	TRBV25-1	NA	NA	CASSPSGFETQYF	TGTGCCAGCAGCCCCAGCGGCTTTGAGACCCAGTACTTC
TRBJ2-1	TRBV20-1	many	NA	CSASGSSYNEQFF	TGCAGTGCTAGCGGGAGCTCCTACAATGAGCAGTTCTTC